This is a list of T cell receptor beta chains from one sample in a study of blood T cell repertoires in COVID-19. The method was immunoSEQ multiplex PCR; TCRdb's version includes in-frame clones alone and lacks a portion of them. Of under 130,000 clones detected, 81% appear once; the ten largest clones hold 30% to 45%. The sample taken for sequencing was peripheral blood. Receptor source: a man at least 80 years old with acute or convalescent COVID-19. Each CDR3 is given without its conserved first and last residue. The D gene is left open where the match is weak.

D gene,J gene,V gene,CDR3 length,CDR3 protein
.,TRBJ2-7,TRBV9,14,ASSVMSGGGRNEQY
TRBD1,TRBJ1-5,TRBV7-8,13,ASSTGTGGNQPQH
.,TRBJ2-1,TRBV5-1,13,ASSLVVSSYNEQF
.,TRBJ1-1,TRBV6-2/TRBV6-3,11,ASRWTEGTEAF
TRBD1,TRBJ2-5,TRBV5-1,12,ASSFRQGQETQY
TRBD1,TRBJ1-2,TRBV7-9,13,ASSPGTGVNYGYT
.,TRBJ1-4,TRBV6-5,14,ASSFLALTANEKLF
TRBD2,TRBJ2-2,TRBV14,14,ASSHLLAGVTGELF
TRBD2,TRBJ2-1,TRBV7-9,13,ASSRTSVIYNEQF
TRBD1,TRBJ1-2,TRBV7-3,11,ASSSRTGEGYT
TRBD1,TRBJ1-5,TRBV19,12,ASQQGASYQPQH
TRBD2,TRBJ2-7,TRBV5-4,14,ASSPTALAGGIEQY
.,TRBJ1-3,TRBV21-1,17,ASSKDAGRPEPSGNTIY
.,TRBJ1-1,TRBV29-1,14,SVEELSLIRDTEAF